The 29 T cell receptor beta chains listed next were all sequenced from one sample in a study of T cells in Graves' hyperthyroidism and ophthalmopathy. Researchers took RNA transcripts and amplified the TCR beta CDR3 regions from them. Initially, a first-round RT-PCR of the TCR CDR3 employed the HTBI primer set. From the multiplex PCR reads, TCRdb called clonotypes with MiXCR, one entry per CDR3 protein. The sample carries about 720,000 distinct CDR3 sequences, about 16% recorded once. What was sequenced was blood. These receptors were collected from a man aged 18-30 years with Graves' hyperthyroidism.

Concerning this clonotype: Since no conserved phenylalanine or tryptophan closes the CDR3, a read error is the likely cause. V and J are TRBV7-9 and TRBJ2-7, with D unclear. Per the germline V gene, CDR1 is SEHNR and CDR2 is FQNEAQ (reference sequence). CDR3 length: 11 amino acids. The V end lost 4 bases, the J end lost 3 bases, and 4 bases lay between the germline ends. CDR3 nucleotide sequence: TGTGCCAGCAGCTGGGACTACGAGCAGTACCTC. Protein product: CASSWDYEQYL.

This clonotype was counted at least ten times. V gene TRBV28 combines with J gene TRBJ2-1; D is ambiguous. The V end lost 6 bases, the J end lost 3 bases, and 6 bases lay between the germline ends. Germline assignment: CDR1 MDHEN and CDR2 SYDVKM. This CDR3 is built from 12 residues. The chain's CDR3 is CASSLVYNEQFF. In DNA form, the CDR3 reads TGTGCCAGCAGCTTAGTCTACAATGAGCAGTTCTTC.

This clonotype has a count of ten or more. This sequence joins TRBV5-1 and TRBJ2-3; D uncertain. CDR3 length equals 14 residues. The germline V and J ends were trimmed by 0 bases and 4 bases, with 9 bases remaining between them. The germline V gene encodes CDR1 SGHRS and CDR2 YFSETQ. The CDR3 DNA reads as TGCGCCAGCAGCTTGGCCTCCGGGCCAGATACGCAGTATTTT. Protein sequence: CASSLASGPDTQYF. Full variable domain (missing parts from reference TRBV5-1 and TRBJ2-3): KAGVTQTPRYLIKTRGQQVTLSCSPISGHRSVSWYQQTPGQGLQFLFEYFSETQRNKGNFPGRFSGRQFSNSRSEMNVSTLELGDSALYLCASSLASGPDTQYFGPGTRLTVL.

The V and J genes are TRBV10-3 and TRBJ2-1; D tentatively reads TRBD1 or TRBD2 (5 bases each). There are 12 residues in the CDR3. Looked up from germline, CDR1 is ENHRY and CDR2 is SYGVKD. The V and J ends lost 8 bases and 10 bases respectively, with 15 bases between them. The CDR3 nucleotides are TGTGCCATCGCCGTTAGGGGAGACGAGCAGTTCTTC. Its protein is CAIAVRGDEQFF.

This clonotype was counted ten times or more. The DNA of the CDR3 is TGTGCCAGCAGTTTATGGGGGGCGGACGCGAATCAGCCCCAGCATTTT. Translation gives CASSLWGADANQPQHF. This chain links TRBV28 with TRBJ1-5; the D gene is possibly TRBD1 (6 bases). The CDR3 has 16 residues. Per germline, CDR1 MDHEN and CDR2 SYDVKM. V was shortened by 0 bases and J by 4 bases, with 13 bases between the two germline ends.

The rearrangement uses TRBV11-3 and TRBJ2-1, with 13 bases identical to TRBD2. Germline CDR1 reads SGHNT; CDR2 reads YENEEA. This CDR3 is 15 amino acids long. V was clipped by 1 base and J by 15 bases; unmatched bases: 9. CDR3 in amino acids: CASSLGGTSGESSFF. DNA for the CDR3: TGTGCCAGCAGCTTAGGGGGGACTAGCGGGGAATCGTCGTTCTTC.

The chain joins TRBV12-3 or TRBV12-4 to TRBJ1-4, with D possibly being TRBD1 (5 bases). V shed 5 bases and J shed 7 bases, with 20 bases lying between them. The CDR3 sequence is 16 residues long. CDR3 coding DNA: TGTGCCAGCAGTCTGTCGGCGGGACGGGGAGGTGAAAAACTGTTTTTT. It specifies CASSLSAGRGGEKLFF.

The chain carries TRBV20-1 and TRBJ1-5; a weak D match, TRBD1 (5 bases). CDR1 is DFQATT, CDR2 SNEGSKA, per germline (reference sequence). The CDR3 runs 14 residues. CDR3 bases: TGCAGGGTGGGCCCGAGGGGTAGCAATCAGCCCCAGCATTTT. It codes for CRVGPRGSNQPQHF.

This clonotype was seen only a few times. The CDR3 DNA is TGTGCCAGCAGCGCTAGCGGGGGAACGACCTACGAGCAGTACTTC. Translated, it gives CASSASGGTTYEQYF. This rearrangement joins TRBV13 to TRBJ2-7; TRBD2 matches 10 bases. Germline trimming cut 5 bases from V and 2 bases from J; bases unmatched to any gene: 6. CDR1 PRHDT and CDR2 FYEKMQ come from the germline V gene (reference sequence). The CDR3 consists of 15 residues.

The rearrangement uses TRBV5-1 and TRBJ2-2; TRBD1 is a possible D gene (6 bases). The CDR3 has 14 residues. Trimming left V 5 bases short and J 5 bases short, with 13 bases between. Looked up from germline, CDR1 is SGHRS and CDR2 is YFSETQ. The CDR3 loop reads CASSLTTGTGELFF. CDR3 bases: TGCGCCAGCAGTTTAACAACAGGGACCGGGGAGCTGTTTTTT.

This clonotype was picked up many times. This rearrangement joins TRBV6-1 to TRBJ2-2, with D maybe TRBD2 (6 bases). Germline V CDR1 and CDR2: MNHNS, SASEGT. CDR3 length equals 14 residues. The germline V and J ends were trimmed by 7 bases and 5 bases, with 14 bases remaining between them. The CDR3 DNA reads as TGTGCCAGCAATATACTAGCAGTAACCGGGGAGCTGTTTTTT. Translated, it gives CASNILAVTGELFF.

The chain has TRBV5-1 and TRBJ2-3; D is perhaps TRBD2 (5 bases). CDR3 length: 17 amino acids. The germline CDR1 and CDR2 sequences are SGHRS and YFSETQ. Deletions cut 3 bases from V and 2 bases from J, with 19 bases between. CDR3 region: CASSYGLVVEDTDTQYF. CDR3 DNA sequence: TGCGCCAGCAGCTACGGACTCGTCGTAGAAGACACAGATACGCAGTATTTT.

This clonotype has just a few counts. The gene calls are TRBV10-3 and TRBJ2-6; 7 bases align to TRBD1. Per germline, CDR1 ENHRY and CDR2 SYGVKD. The CDR3 contains 21 residues. The ends lost 2 bases at V and 1 base at J; junction bases unmatched: 17. CDR3 sequence: CAISEPGTVTAFGSGANVLTF. The CDR3 DNA follows: TGTGCCATCAGTGAGCCAGGGACAGTCACCGCCTTCGGGTCTGGGGCCAACGTCCTGACTTTC.

Ten or more counts support this clonotype. J is TRBJ2-1 and V is TRBV20-1; 7 bases line up with TRBD2. Germline loops: CDR1 DFQATT, CDR2 SNEGSKA (reference sequence). V was pared by 8 bases and J by 8 bases, with 15 bases of the junction left unmatched. CDR3 size: 14 residues. The CDR3 sequence is CSPGPSGMVDEQFF. CDR3 nucleotides: TGCAGTCCTGGACCGAGCGGGATGGTGGATGAGCAGTTCTTC.

There are a few counts of this clonotype. The gene calls are TRBV19 and TRBJ2-1; 9 nucleotides match TRBD1. V shed 6 bases, J shed 3 bases, and the junction held 6 bases outside the gene matches. The CDR3 contains 15 residues. Germline CDR1 reads LNHDA; CDR2 reads SQIVND (reference sequence). CDR3 loop: CASSAPGQGYNEQFF. The DNA for the CDR3 is TGTGCCAGTAGCGCACCGGGACAGGGCTACAATGAGCAGTTCTTC.

The genes are TRBV28 and TRBJ1-2; D uncertain. V was cut by 2 bases and J by 5 bases, with 12 bases left in between. CDR1 is MDHEN, CDR2 SYDVKM, per germline. The CDR3 spans 14 residues. CDR3 sequence reads: CASSLGAGPYGYTF. The CDR3 DNA reads as TGTGCCAGCAGTTTAGGCGCAGGTCCTTATGGCTACACCTTC.

V usage is TRBV29-1 and J usage is TRBJ2-7; weak D call: TRBD2 (5 bases). The germline V and J ends were trimmed by 4 bases and 3 bases, with 13 bases remaining between them. The CDR3 length is 13 residues. Germline CDR1 and CDR2: SQVTM and ANQGSEA. CDR3 sequence: CSVVSDGLYEQYF. The DNA of the CDR3 is TGCAGCGTTGTTTCGGACGGACTCTACGAGCAGTACTTC.

This chain connects TRBV19 to TRBJ1-4; no clear D. Trimming cost V 5 bases and J 5 bases, with 12 bases left between them. The CDR3 extends over 14 amino acids. Looked up from germline, CDR1 is LNHDA and CDR2 is SQIVND (reference sequence). The CDR3 loop is CASSPGGLNEKLFF. The CDR3 DNA sequence: TGTGCCAGTAGTCCGGGAGGGCTAAATGAAAAACTGTTTTTT.

The chain carries TRBV12-3 or TRBV12-4 and TRBJ1-5, with a tentative D call TRBD1 (5 bases). The CDR3 covers 15 residues. Deletions cut 7 bases from V and 7 bases from J, with 20 bases between. CDR3 nucleotides: TGTGCCAGCACCTCACACGGGGCAGGGCAGCAGCCCCAGCATTTT. Protein product: CASTSHGAGQQPQHF.

This clonotype was seen repeatedly, ten times or more. The V call is TRBV28, the J call TRBJ2-5, with D unclear. V shed 5 bases and J shed 1 base, with 11 bases lying between them. The CDR3 has 14 amino acids. Germline values: CDR1 MDHEN, CDR2 SYDVKM. The CDR3 DNA follows: TGTGCCAGCAGTCGGACCCCGTTCCAAGAGACCCAGTACTTC. As protein: CASSRTPFQETQYF.

This clonotype was found a few times. This chain links TRBV6-1 with TRBJ1-5; no definite D call. Trimming stripped 1 base from V and 6 bases from J, with 13 bases between. The CDR3 length is 15 residues. Germline loops: CDR1 MNHNS, CDR2 SASEGT. The DNA for the CDR3 is TGTGCCAGCAGTGAAGTTTTCCTCGTGGGTCAGCCCCAGCATTTT. Translated: CASSEVFLVGQPQHF.

The sample holds many counts of this clonotype. In nucleotides, the CDR3 is TGCAGTGCTAGAAGGGCTCAATTCGAGGGGGAGACCCAGTACTTC. Translation gives CSARRAQFEGETQYF. This chain connects TRBV20-1 to TRBJ2-5; D tentatively fits TRBD1 or TRBD2 (5 bases each). V lost 2 bases and J 5 bases, leaving 18 bases between the germline ends. The germline gives CDR1 DFQATT, CDR2 SNEGSKA (reference sequence). This CDR3 has 15 amino acids.

The rearrangement uses TRBV3-1 and TRBJ2-3, with 9 bases matching TRBD2. Germline CDR1 LGHDT, CDR2 YNNKEL (reference sequence). The CDR3 runs 16 residues. The trim removed 0 bases at V and 4 bases at J, leaving 5 bases unmatched. This CDR3 reads CASSQELVAGADTQYF. CDR3 coding DNA: TGTGCCAGCAGCCAAGAGTTGGTAGCGGGAGCAGATACGCAGTATTTT.

This clonotype was seen many times. The rearrangement joins TRBV5-1 to TRBJ2-3; 14 nucleotides match TRBD2. There are 17 residues in the CDR3. Germline V gene data show CDR1 as SGHRS and CDR2 as YFSETQ. V lost 5 bases to trimming and J lost 7 bases; unmatched junction nucleotides: 12. CDR3 nucleotide sequence: TGCGCCAGCAGTCCGAACATGGGACTAGCGGGAGTGAATACGCAGTATTTT. It codes for CASSPNMGLAGVNTQYF.

This clonotype was seen ten or more times. This chain joins TRBV30 and TRBJ2-7; 8 bases match TRBD2. This CDR3 has 15 amino acids. The J segment lost 1 base and the V segment lost 3 bases, leaving 8 bases of the junction unmatched. Germline V gives CDR1 GTSNPN, CDR2 SVGIG (reference sequence). This chain's CDR3 is CAWSGTSVSSYEQYF. CDR3 in DNA: TGTGCCTGGAGCGGGACTAGTGTTTCATCCTACGAGCAGTACTTC.

The V and J genes are TRBV7-8 and TRBJ2-7; 7 nucleotides line up with TRBD2. This CDR3 region has 13 residues. Unmatched junction bases numbered 8, after V lost 7 bases and J lost 5 bases. The germline V gene encodes CDR1 SGHVS and CDR2 FQNEAQ. CDR3 region: CASTPAGENEQYF. The DNA of the CDR3 is TGTGCCAGCACCCCCGCGGGAGAAAACGAGCAGTACTTC.

This clonotype was seen ten or more times. This chain joins TRBV29-1 and TRBJ2-5, with D possibly matching TRBD1 (6 bases). Deletions cut 6 bases from V and 5 bases from J, with 16 bases between. The CDR3 totals 13 residues. The germline V gene encodes CDR1 SQVTM and CDR2 ANQGSEA. The CDR3 DNA sequence: TGCAGCGTCATGACAGGCCAAACGGAGACCCAGTACTTC. It encodes CSVMTGQTETQYF.

This clonotype turned up a few times. The chain employs TRBV10-3 and TRBJ1-2; tentative D call: TRBD1 (5 bases). Germline V gene sequence: CDR1 ENHRY, CDR2 SYGVKD. The V gene lost 2 bases and the J gene lost 7 bases, with 20 bases spanning the gap. CDR3 length equals 16 residues. CDR3 protein: CAISEPNSQDTVGYTF. CDR3 DNA: TGTGCCATCAGTGAGCCTAACTCACAGGATACGGTTGGCTACACCTTC.

This clonotype was observed a handful of times. The chain uses TRBV20-1 and TRBJ1-1; D might be TRBD1 (6 bases). This CDR3 region has 14 residues. Trimming stripped 4 bases from V and 5 bases from J, with 17 bases between. CDR1 DFQATT and CDR2 SNEGSKA come from the germline V gene (reference sequence). This CDR3 reads CSATPGTLGTEAFF. The CDR3 region has the DNA TGCAGTGCTACCCCCGGGACACTGGGGACTGAAGCTTTCTTT.